This T cell receptor (beta chain) comes out of a study of cytomegalovirus exposure and HLA in healthy donors. Whole-study context: Some 80 million unique TCR sequences came from HLA-typed donors in an early release.

This clone was detected once. The antigen remains undetermined. Whole-study findings and limits: Analyses of presence and absence presupposed an approximately uniform sequencing depth across donors. Altogether, 164 TCR beta chains were recorded as cytomegalovirus-associated. Later analysis identified several of the most significant clusters that appeared linked to common viral pathogens.

In the PCR, 60 Vbeta and 13 Jbeta primers were used. The method was immunoSEQ multiplex PCR; TCRdb's version includes in-frame clones alone and lacks a portion of them. This table has about 210,000 clones, 70% to 90% appearing once. Germline CDR1 is SGHRS and CDR2 is YFSETQ. The CDR3 has 15 residues. V dropped 1 base and J dropped 7 bases, with 14 bases sitting between them. The gene calls are TRBV5-1 and TRBJ1-4; tentatively, D is TRBD1 (5 bases). This receptor was obtained from a woman in her thirties in good health and CMV-seronegative. The sequencing input was PBMCs. The CDR3, as DNA: TGCGCCAGCAGCTTGTCGGCAGGGCTAGGTGAAAAACTGTTTTTT. Translation: CASSLSAGLGEKLFF.